The 22 T cell receptor beta chains reported below all come from one sample, sequenced in a study of blood T cell repertoires in COVID-19 (dated by TCRdb to 2018 to 2021). The library came from the immunoSEQ multiplex PCR assay. TCRdb re-hosts the immuneACCESS table, in-frame sequences only. Its copies lack some clones; in the studies checked, an unresolved V gene accounts for under half of them, and the cause for the rest is not known. The sample contains about 400,000 clones, 70% to 90% of them found a single time. In total, the top ten clones hold 7.1% of the sample. The sequencing sample was made of peripheral blood. These receptors originate from a woman in her fifties or sixties with COVID-19, enrolled during active disease.

The chain uses TRBV3-1 (or the pseudogene TRBV3-2) and TRBJ1-5; the D gene is possibly TRBD1 (6 bases). The germline CDR1 and CDR2 sequences are LGHDT and YNNKEL (reference sequence). The CDR3 is 15 residues long. Trimming stripped 4 bases from V and 8 bases from J, with 18 bases between. The CDR3, as DNA: TGTGCCAGCAGCCCAAATGTTGGGGGCGCGGAGCCCCAGCATTTT. Translating gives CASSPNVGGAEPQHF.

The V and J genes are TRBV6-6 and TRBJ2-1; 10 bases are a match to TRBD2. Germline CDR1 reads MNHNY; CDR2 reads SVGAGI (reference sequence). V shed 7 bases, J shed 5 bases, and the junction held 8 bases outside the gene matches. The CDR3 has 15 amino acids. The CDR3 DNA sequence: TGTGCCAGCACCAGAGCGGGGGGGAACGACAATGAGCAGTTCTTC. The encoded protein is CASTRAGGNDNEQFF.

The chain recombines TRBV9 with TRBJ2-3; 8 nucleotides match TRBD2. Per germline, CDR1 SGDLS and CDR2 YYNGEE. The CDR3 extends over 16 amino acids. V lost 4 bases, J lost 4 bases, and 11 bases stayed unmatched. As DNA, the CDR3 is TGTGCCAGCAGCCCCGGGGGGGGGAGCACTGCAGATACGCAGTATTTT. Translating it yields CASSPGGGSTADTQYF.

V and J are TRBV6-5 and TRBJ2-7, with 7 nucleotides matching TRBD1. The CDR3 spans 15 residues. V dropped 0 bases and J dropped 2; count of bases not matched to a gene: 4. Per germline, CDR1 MNHEY and CDR2 SVGAGI. CDR3 sequence: CASSYSRQGTYEQYF. CDR3 coding DNA: TGTGCCAGCAGTTACTCGAGACAGGGAACCTACGAGCAGTACTTC.

The V and J genes are TRBV7-8 and TRBJ1-5; no clear D gene. The germline V gene has CDR1 SGHVS and CDR2 FQNEAQ. The germline V and J ends were trimmed by 5 bases and 9 bases, with 23 bases remaining between them. This CDR3 is built from 16 residues. CDR3 sequence: CASSAHSGTLAVPQHF. The DNA of the CDR3 is TGTGCCAGCAGCGCCCACTCCGGCACGTTAGCTGTGCCCCAGCATTTT.

This clone occurred a few times. V is TRBV11-3 and J is TRBJ2-3, with TRBD2 matching 10 bases. V trimming: 5 bases; J trimming: 1 base; junction bases outside the gene matches: 3. The CDR3 sequence is 15 residues long. Germline V gene sequence: CDR1 SGHNT, CDR2 YENEEA. In DNA form, the CDR3 reads TGTGCCAGCAGCAGAGCGGGAGGGGGCACAGATACGCAGTATTTT. Its protein product is CASSRAGGGTDTQYF. The entire variable domain, with the rest obtained from reference TRBV11-3 and TRBJ2-3, is as follows: EAGVVQSPRYKIIEKKQPVAFWCNPISGHNTLYWYLQNLGQGPELLIRYENEEAVDDSQLPKDRFSAERLKGVDSTLKIQPAELGDSAVYLCASSRAGGGTDTQYFGPGTRLTVL.

V is TRBV6-5 and J is TRBJ1-2; no definite D call. V was cut by 0 bases and J by 4 bases, with 12 bases left in between. The V gene's germline CDR1 is MNHEY and CDR2 SVGAGI. The CDR3 has 15 residues. In DNA, the CDR3 is TGTGCCAGCAGTTACTCGGGAAGAGGGATCTATGGCTACACCTTC. Translation gives CASSYSGRGIYGYTF.

This clone was seen a single time. Just one base apart from a much larger clone, this may be a read error. This chain links TRBV4-1 with TRBJ2-1; D call uncertain. The CDR3 runs to 17 residues. Germline V gives CDR1 MGHRA, CDR2 YSYEKL. Here the CDR3 reads CVSSQDPRSVTYNEQFF. DNA for the CDR3: TGCGTCAGCAGCCAAGATCCTCGATCGGTTACTTACAATGAGCAGTTCTTC.

J is TRBJ2-4 and V is TRBV9, with 8 bases identical to TRBD2. V lost 0 bases, J lost 8 bases, and 7 bases stayed unmatched. This CDR3 has 15 residues. Germline V gene lookup returns CDR1 SGDLS and CDR2 YYNGEE. The CDR3 coding sequence is TGTGCCAGCAGCGTAGGAGGACTAGCACGCGACATTCAGTACTTC. It yields the protein CASSVGGLARDIQYF.

The V call is TRBV19, the J call TRBJ1-2; D might be TRBD1 (5 bases). Germline V gives CDR1 LNHDA, CDR2 SQIVND (reference sequence). The CDR3 totals 16 residues. V was pared by 4 bases and J by 5 bases, with 20 bases between. The CDR3 loop is CASSKAVGAPSYGYTF. The CDR3 DNA sequence: TGTGCCAGTAGTAAGGCAGTTGGGGCGCCAAGTTATGGCTACACCTTC.

This sequence joins TRBV18 and TRBJ1-2; maybe TRBD1 (5 bases). Between the trimmed V and J ends, which lost 3 bases and 6 bases, there was a span of 20 bases. The CDR3 is 16 amino acids. Germline CDR1 is KGHSH and CDR2 is LQKENI. CDR3 in amino acids: CASSPMIDQGLDGYTF. DNA of the CDR3: TGTGCCAGCTCACCGATGATAGATCAGGGTCTTGATGGCTACACCTTC.

This clone was recorded only once. This chain uses TRBV5-6 with TRBJ1-1, with D possibly matching TRBD1 (6 bases). The CDR3 consists of 17 residues. In germline, CDR1 is SGHDT, CDR2 YYEEEE. Between the trimmed V and J ends, which lost 3 bases and 1 base, there was a span of 19 bases. The CDR3 region is CASSSPGEGLKNTEAFF. CDR3 bases: TGTGCCAGCAGCTCGCCAGGGGAGGGGTTGAAGAACACTGAAGCTTTCTTT.

This sequence joins TRBV10-3 and TRBJ2-2; 9 bases fit TRBD1. V lost 6 bases, J lost 3 bases, and 8 bases stayed unmatched. CDR3 length: 16 residues. Germline V gene data show CDR1 as ENHRY and CDR2 as SYGVKD. The CDR3 protein is CAIRSDRGVDTGELFF. CDR3 bases: TGTGCCATCAGGAGCGACAGGGGGGTCGACACCGGGGAGCTGTTTTTT.

The CDR3 is CAISEKPEDYGYTF. Written as DNA, the CDR3 is TGTGCCATCAGTGAGAAACCAGAAGACTATGGCTACACCTTC. The chain links TRBV10-3 to TRBJ1-2; no reliable D call. V was shortened by 2 bases and J by 3 bases, with 10 bases between the two germline ends. Germline CDR1 ENHRY, CDR2 SYGVKD. The CDR3 is 14 amino acids.

Here the CDR3 reads CASGLDGDEKLFF. CDR3 nucleotides: TGTGCTAGTGGTTTGGACGGGGATGAAAAACTGTTTTTT. The chain has TRBV12-5 and TRBJ1-4, with D unresolved. Trimming shortened V by 1 base and J by 6 bases, and 6 bases separated the two germline ends. The germline gives CDR1 LGHNT, CDR2 FRNRAP. The CDR3 runs to 13 residues. Variable domain in full (rest from reference TRBV12-5 and TRBJ1-4): DARVTQTPRHKVTEMGQEVTMRCQPILGHNTVFWYRQTMMQGLELLAYFRNRAPLDDSGMPKDRFSAEMPDATLATLKIQPSEPRDSAVYFCASGLDGDEKLFFGSGTQLSVL.

This chain uses TRBV4-1 with TRBJ2-7; 8 bases line up with TRBD2. From germline, CDR1 is MGHRA and CDR2 YSYEKL. There are 20 residues in the CDR3. V was pared by 4 bases and J by 1 base, with 21 bases of the junction left unmatched. CDR3 amino acids: CASSLTLSGAGVLTSYEQYF. The CDR3 region has the DNA TGCGCCAGCAGCCTCACCCTCTCCGGAGCGGGGGTTTTAACATCCTACGAGCAGTACTTC.

This rearrangement joins TRBV6-5 to TRBJ1-1; no reliable D call. Germline CDR1 and CDR2: MNHEY and SVGAGI. The CDR3 consists of 15 residues. Trimming shortened V by 2 bases and J by 3 bases, and 13 bases separated the two germline ends. CDR3 sequence: CASSYHGLADTEAFF. CDR3 sequence (DNA): TGTGCCAGCAGTTACCACGGACTGGCGGACACTGAAGCTTTCTTT.

As to this clone: A read error may produce the germline difference seen at one junction end. This chain connects TRBV13 to TRBJ2-1; D is perhaps TRBD1 (7 bases). Germline CDR1 PRHDT, CDR2 FYEKMQ (reference sequence). The CDR3 has 13 residues. This chain's CDR3 is CASSPPLRGEPFF. CDR3 sequence (DNA): TGTGCCAGCAGCCCGCCGCTCAGGGGGGAGCCGTTCTTC.

V is TRBV5-8 and J is TRBJ2-7, with TRBD2 as a possible D gene (6 bases). CDR1 is SGHTS, CDR2 YDEGEE, per germline. There are 15 residues in the CDR3. Trimming removed 0 bases from V and 0 bases from J, with 10 bases in between. The CDR3 sequence is CASSLAGGYSYEQYF. The CDR3 DNA follows: TGTGCCAGCAGCTTGGCCGGGGGTTACTCCTACGAGCAGTACTTC.

The chain links TRBV5-1 to TRBJ2-5; 11 bases are a match to TRBD1. J lost 3 bases, V lost 4 bases, and 5 bases had no gene match. Germline CDR1 is SGHRS and CDR2 is YFSETQ. The CDR3 runs 15 residues. The CDR3 loop is CASSTGQGAKETQYF. As DNA, the CDR3 is TGCGCCAGCAGCACTGGACAGGGGGCTAAAGAGACCCAGTACTTC.

The gene calls are TRBV5-4 and TRBJ1-2; D ambiguous. Germline CDR1 SGHNT, CDR2 YYREEE (reference sequence). V lost 4 bases and J 6 bases, leaving 13 bases between the germline ends. The CDR3 covers 13 residues. The CDR3: CASSPALSDGYTF. CDR3 coding DNA: TGTGCCAGCAGCCCTGCCCTATCTGATGGCTACACCTTC.

This sequence joins TRBV7-2 and TRBJ1-2; a weak D match, TRBD1 (5 bases). V was shortened by 1 base and J by 1 base, with 10 bases between the two germline ends. The V gene's germline CDR1 is SGHTA and CDR2 FQGNSA. This CDR3 has 15 residues. CDR3 sequence: CASSLEGLYNYGYTF. The CDR3 DNA follows: TGTGCCAGCAGCTTAGAGGGGCTATATAACTATGGCTACACCTTC.